This passage covers 21 T cell receptor beta chains from one sample sequenced in a study of T cells in Graves' hyperthyroidism and ophthalmopathy. Template material for amplifying TCR beta CDR3 regions consisted of RNA transcripts. Initially, a first-round RT-PCR of the TCR CDR3 employed the HTBI primer set. TCRdb fed the multiplex PCR reads into MiXCR, producing one record per CDR3 protein. The sample consists of about 610,000 distinct CDR3 sequences, 14% to 15% of them appearing once. Sequencing input: blood. Receptors originate from a woman between 40 and 55 years old with Graves' ophthalmopathy.

This clonotype was detected only once. The chain has TRBV12-3 or TRBV12-4 and TRBJ1-1; 7 bases match TRBD1. V lost 2 bases and J lost 6; bases outside the gene matches: 9. This CDR3 comprises 15 residues. The CDR3 DNA reads TGTGCCAGCAGTTTACCAGGACAGGCTGTCGCTGAAGCTTTCTTT. Translation gives CASSLPGQAVAEAFF.

There are many counts of this clonotype. The chain combines TRBV29-1 with TRBJ1-1, with D possibly matching TRBD1 (5 bases). Per germline, CDR1 SQVTM and CDR2 ANQGSEA. The ends were cut back, 8 bases at V and 7 bases at J, with 17 bases in the middle. The CDR3 totals 12 residues. CDR3 nucleotides: TGCAGCTCCGGGACGGCGGGGAATGAAGCTTTCTTT. Translating it yields CSSGTAGNEAFF.

The chain joins TRBV28 to TRBJ2-2; 8 nucleotides align to TRBD1. CDR3 size: 16 residues. Germline V lookup: CDR1 MDHEN, CDR2 SYDVKM. V was clipped by 2 bases and J by 5 bases; unmatched bases: 7. The CDR3 coding sequence is TGTGCCAGCAGTTTACTCCAGGGGGCCCCAACCGGGGAGCTGTTTTTT. Translated: CASSLLQGAPTGELFF.

This clonotype turned up a few times. The V and J genes are TRBV20-1 and TRBJ2-2; the match to TRBD2 covers 7 bases. V shed 1 base, J shed 3 bases, and the junction held 5 bases outside the gene matches. Per the germline V gene, CDR1 is DFQATT and CDR2 is SNEGSKA (reference sequence). The CDR3 sequence is 15 residues long. The CDR3 DNA reads as TGCAGTGCTAGAGCGGGAGGATTGCACACCGGGGAGCTGTTTTTT. This translates into CSARAGGLHTGELFF.

This clonotype came up many times. The CDR3 DNA follows: TGTGCCAGCAGCTTCCTACAACCGGGGGGCTACACCTTC. It specifies CASSFLQPGGYTF. The V gene is TRBV6-2 or TRBV6-3, the J gene TRBJ1-2; unclear D gene. Per the germline V gene, CDR1 is MNHEY and CDR2 is SVGEGT. Trimming pared 6 bases from V and 8 bases from J, leaving 16 bases between. The CDR3 is 13 residues long.

This clonotype was counted ten times or more. J is TRBJ1-1 and V is TRBV12-3 or TRBV12-4, with D possibly being TRBD1 (5 bases). The CDR3 runs to 14 residues. V was clipped by 2 bases and J by 5 bases, with 12 bases between them. The chain's CDR3 is CASSLMQGGTEAFF. The DNA of the CDR3 is TGTGCCAGCAGTTTAATGCAGGGAGGAACTGAAGCTTTCTTT.

This clonotype was seen many times. This chain uses TRBV20-1 with TRBJ2-2; 9 nucleotides match TRBD2. Germline CDR1 is DFQATT and CDR2 is SNEGSKA (reference sequence). The CDR3 length is 15 residues. V shed 5 bases and J 0 bases; nucleotides not matched to a gene: 4. For the CDR3, the DNA is TGCAGTGCTCTCAGACTAGCGGCGAACACCGGGGAGCTGTTTTTT. Translation gives CSALRLAANTGELFF.

This clonotype was detected many times. The rearrangement uses TRBV4-2 and TRBJ2-5, with D tentatively TRBD2 (6 bases). This CDR3 comprises 16 residues. CDR1 and CDR2 from the germline V gene are LGHNA and YNFKEQ. V was pared by 3 bases and J by 3 bases, with 17 bases between. CDR3 protein: CASSHFSGASKETQYF. The CDR3 nucleotides are TGTGCCAGCAGCCATTTTTCGGGAGCGTCTAAAGAGACCCAGTACTTC.

This clonotype was picked up many times. This chain connects TRBV15 to TRBJ2-5; TRBD1 matches at 9 bases. With 11 bases clipped from V and 4 bases from J, the junction kept 8 bases outside the gene matches. Germline assignment: CDR1 LNHNV and CDR2 YYDKDF (reference sequence). The CDR3 totals 13 residues. The CDR3 region has the DNA TGTGCCGTGCGGGGACAGGGACTAGAGACCCAGTACTTC. Its translation is CAVRGQGLETQYF.

This clonotype was observed a handful of times. The J gene is TRBJ2-3, the V gene TRBV6-1; 12 nucleotides agree with TRBD2. Germline-derived CDR1 and CDR2 are MNHNS and SASEGT. J gave up 4 bases and V 6 bases, and 8 bases lay outside the gene matches. CDR3 size: 16 residues. DNA for the CDR3: TGTGCCAGCAGCGATATACTAGCGGGAGGCGCAGATACGCAGTATTTT. Its translation: CASSDILAGGADTQYF.

This clonotype was observed at least ten times. This chain joins TRBV20-1 and TRBJ2-7; tentative D call: TRBD1 (6 bases). The CDR3 is 15 residues long. V lost 0 bases and J lost 3, with 15 bases in between. CDR1 is DFQATT, CDR2 SNEGSKA, per germline (reference sequence). CDR3 residues: CSARDFGQGSYEQYF. CDR3 nucleotides: TGCAGTGCTAGAGATTTCGGTCAGGGGAGCTACGAGCAGTACTTC.

This clonotype was recorded at least ten times. The genes are TRBV2 and TRBJ1-2; D remains ambiguous. The CDR3 loop spans 13 amino acids. The V end lost 5 bases, the J end lost 1 base, and 8 bases lay between the germline ends. Germline V CDR1 and CDR2: SNHLY, FYNNEI. The CDR3 is CASSSDFNYGYTF. Written as DNA, the CDR3 is TGTGCCAGCAGTTCCGACTTTAACTATGGCTACACCTTC.

This clonotype was detected many times. The chain is built from TRBV4-3 and TRBJ2-7, with 11 bases aligning to TRBD2. The J segment lost 5 bases and the V segment lost 4 bases, leaving 7 bases of the junction unmatched. CDR1 and CDR2 from the germline V gene are LGHNA and YSLEER. This CDR3 comprises 15 residues. CDR3 coding DNA: TGCGCCAGCAGCCGCCAAAGACTAGCGGGAAACGAGCAGTACTTC. Translated, it gives CASSRQRLAGNEQYF.

In this sample, this clonotype turned up many times. J is TRBJ2-7 and V is TRBV19; TRBD1 matches 9 bases. V dropped 10 bases and J dropped 5; count of bases not matched to a gene: 15. The CDR3 consists of 15 residues. The germline gives CDR1 LNHDA, CDR2 SQIVND (reference sequence). CDR3 DNA sequence: TGTGCCACAGCGAACAGGGACAGGGCACGTGACGAGCAGTACTTC. This sequence encodes CATANRDRARDEQYF. Drawing the rest from reference TRBV19 and TRBJ2-7, the complete variable domain is DGGITQSPKYLFRKEGQNVTLSCEQNLNHDAMYWYRQDPGQGLRLIYYSQIVNDFQKGDIAEGYSVSREKKESFPLTVTSAQKNPTAFYLCATANRDRARDEQYFGPGTRLTVT.

At least ten counts were recorded for this clonotype. V and J are TRBV20-1 and TRBJ2-5; possible D gene TRBD1, 6 bases. V lost 2 bases, J lost 7 bases, and 17 bases lay in between. Germline assignment: CDR1 DFQATT and CDR2 SNEGSKA (reference sequence). This CDR3 contains 14 residues. The CDR3 bases are TGCAGTGCTAGAACCAGGACAGAAGTCGGGACCCAGTACTTC. Its protein is CSARTRTEVGTQYF.

A few counts support this clonotype. V and J are TRBV27 and TRBJ1-2, with 7 bases that match TRBD1. The CDR3 has 12 amino acids. With V trimmed by 9 bases and J by 4 bases, 5 bases remained unmatched. The germline CDR1 and CDR2 sequences are MNHEY and SMNVEV (reference sequence). The CDR3 sequence: CASTGDGYGYTF. CDR3 nucleotides: TGTGCCAGTACAGGGGATGGCTATGGCTACACCTTC.

This clonotype was counted many times. The V gene is TRBV11-2, the J gene TRBJ2-7; 9 nucleotides align to TRBD2. After removal of 5 bases from V and 4 bases from J, the junction contained 18 bases not matched to a gene. The CDR3 is 18 residues long. Germline assignment: CDR1 SGHAT and CDR2 FQNNGV. The CDR3 loop is CASSPSRDSSGRSYEQYF. The DNA of the CDR3 is TGTGCCAGCAGCCCCAGCCGGGACTCCAGCGGGAGGAGTTACGAGCAGTACTTC.

This clonotype was seen at least ten times. The chain recombines TRBV6-9 with TRBJ2-1, with TRBD1 as a possible D gene (5 bases). This CDR3 comprises 13 residues. V lost 2 bases, J lost 7 bases, and 9 bases lay in between. The germline gives CDR1 MNHGY, CDR2 SVAAGI. This CDR3 reads CASSYGAGNEQFF. DNA for the CDR3: TGTGCCAGCAGTTATGGCGCAGGGAATGAGCAGTTCTTC.

This clonotype was recorded many times. The chain uses TRBV6-2 or TRBV6-3 and TRBJ2-7, with D possibly being TRBD1 (6 bases). CDR1 MNHEY and CDR2 SVGEGT come from the germline V gene. This CDR3 is built from 15 residues. Trimming stripped 5 bases from V and 0 bases from J, with 14 bases between. CDR3 bases: TGTGCCAGCAGTAACCGGGACAAGAGCTCCTACGAGCAGTACTTC. Amino acid sequence: CASSNRDKSSYEQYF.

There are many counts of this clonotype. The chain combines TRBV15 with TRBJ2-7; D unclear. V was trimmed by 1 base and J by 2 bases, leaving 12 bases between them. The CDR3 runs to 15 residues. The germline CDR1 and CDR2 sequences are LNHNV and YYDKDF (reference sequence). The CDR3 bases are TGTGCCACCAGCAGAGCGGGCGCAGGAACCTACGAGCAGTACTTC. Translation: CATSRAGAGTYEQYF.

This clonotype was seen at least ten times. This chain joins TRBV28 and TRBJ2-7; 8 bases match TRBD2. V shed 8 bases, J shed 5 bases, and the junction held 11 bases outside the gene matches. This CDR3 region has 14 residues. Germline assignment: CDR1 MDHEN and CDR2 SYDVKM. The CDR3 is CASSRGSGINEQYF. CDR3 in DNA: TGTGCCAGCTCTCGTGGTAGCGGGATCAACGAGCAGTACTTC.